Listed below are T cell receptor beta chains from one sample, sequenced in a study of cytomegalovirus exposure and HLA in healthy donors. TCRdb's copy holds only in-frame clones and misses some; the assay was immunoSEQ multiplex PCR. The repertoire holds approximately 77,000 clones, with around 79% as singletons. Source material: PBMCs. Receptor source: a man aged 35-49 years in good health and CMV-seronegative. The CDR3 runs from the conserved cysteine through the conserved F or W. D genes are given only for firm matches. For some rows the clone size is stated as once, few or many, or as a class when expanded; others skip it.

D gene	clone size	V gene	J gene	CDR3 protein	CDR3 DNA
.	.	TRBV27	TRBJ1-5	CASSSGWADQPQHF	TGTGCCAGCAGTTCAGGTTGGGCAGATCAGCCCCAGCATTTT
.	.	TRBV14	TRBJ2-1	CASSQDNSRSEQFF	TGTGCCAGCAGCCAAGATAATTCGCGTAGTGAGCAGTTCTTC
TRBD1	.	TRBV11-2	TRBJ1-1	CASSLGGQGQMVF	TGTGCCAGCAGCTTAGGAGGACAGGGTCAAATGGTCTTT
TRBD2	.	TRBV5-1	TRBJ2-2	CASSPGLAGAGTGELFF	TGCGCCAGCAGCCCTGGACTAGCGGGAGCGGGAACCGGGGAGCTGTTTTTT
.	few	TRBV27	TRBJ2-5	CASSLSRERWETQYF	TGTGCCAGCAGTTTATCGCGAGAACGGTGGGAGACCCAGTACTTC
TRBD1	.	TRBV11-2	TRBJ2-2	CASSLPLTGQNTGELFF	TGTGCCAGCAGCTTACCCCTGACAGGGCAGAACACCGGGGAGCTGTTTTTT
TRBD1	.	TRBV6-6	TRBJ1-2	CASSPTGGFGYTF	TGTGCCAGCAGCCCTACAGGGGGCTTTGGCTACACCTTC
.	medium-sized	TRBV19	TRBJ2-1	CASSITGGVGEQFF	TGTGCCAGTAGTATAACAGGGGGGGTGGGTGAGCAGTTCTTC
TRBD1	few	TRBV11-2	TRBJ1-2	CASSLDTGGHGIYGYTF	TGTGCCAGCAGCTTAGATACAGGGGGGCATGGGATATATGGCTACACCTTC
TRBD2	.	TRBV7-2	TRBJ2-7	CASSLVAGDSYEQYF	TGTGCCAGCAGCTTAGTAGCGGGGGACTCCTACGAGCAGTACTTC
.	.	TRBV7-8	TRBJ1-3	CASRANSGNTIYF	TGTGCCAGCAGGGCAAACTCTGGAAACACCATATATTTT
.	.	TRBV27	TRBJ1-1	CASSKQLNTEAFF	TGTGCCAGCAGTAAACAGCTGAACACTGAAGCTTTCTTT
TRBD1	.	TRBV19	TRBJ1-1	CASTDRGRGTEAFF	TGTGCCAGTACGGACAGGGGAAGGGGCACTGAAGCTTTCTTT
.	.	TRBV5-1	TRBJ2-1	CASSPPRDEQFF	TGCGCCAGCAGCCCCCCGAGAGATGAGCAGTTCTTC
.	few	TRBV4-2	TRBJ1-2	CASSPIPAGRNYGYTF	TGTGCCAGCAGCCCAATCCCGGCAGGGAGGAACTATGGCTACACCTTC
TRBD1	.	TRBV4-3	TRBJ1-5	CASSQDWGQWDQPQHF	TGCGCCAGCAGCCAAGATTGGGGACAGTGGGATCAGCCCCAGCATTTT
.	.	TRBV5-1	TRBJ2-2	CASSLGHYTGELFF	TGCGCCAGCAGCTTGGGCCACTACACCGGGGAGCTGTTTTTT
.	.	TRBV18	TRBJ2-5	CASSPKQGETQYF	TGTGCCAGCTCACCAAAACAGGGCGAGACCCAGTACTTC
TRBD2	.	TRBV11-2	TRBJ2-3	CASSRVLAGRGTDTQYF	TGTGCCAGCAGCCGCGTGCTAGCGGGGAGGGGGACAGATACGCAGTATTTT
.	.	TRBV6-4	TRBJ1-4	CASSPTGGGEKLFF	TGTGCCAGCAGCCCCACTGGGGGCGGCGAAAAACTGTTTTTT
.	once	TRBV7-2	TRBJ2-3	CASSLGGLTDTQYF	TGTGCCAGCAGCTTGGGGGGTTTGACAGATACGCAGTATTTT
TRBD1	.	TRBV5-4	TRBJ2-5	CASSVSGTGAETQYF	TGTGCCAGCAGCGTATCCGGGACAGGGGCGGAGACCCAGTACTTC
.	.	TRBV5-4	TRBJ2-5	CASSLGSGVKETQYF	TGTGCCAGCAGCTTGGGTTCAGGGGTGAAGGAGACCCAGTACTTC
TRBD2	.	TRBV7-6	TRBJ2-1	CASSFEGRAINEQFF	TGTGCCAGCAGCTTTGAAGGGAGGGCCATCAATGAGCAGTTCTTC
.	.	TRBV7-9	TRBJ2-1	CASSADSYEQFF	TGTGCCAGCAGCGCGGACAGCTATGAGCAGTTCTTC
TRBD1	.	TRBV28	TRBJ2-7	CASSRPGQGSYEQYF	TGTGCCAGCAGTCGACCGGGACAGGGTTCCTACGAGCAGTACTTC
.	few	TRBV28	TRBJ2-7	CASSSLPPPYEQYF	TGTGCCAGCAGTTCACTTCCCCCTCCATACGAGCAGTACTTC
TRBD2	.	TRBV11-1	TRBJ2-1	CASSFRLAGGWNEQFF	TGTGCCAGCAGCTTCCGACTAGCGGGAGGGTGGAATGAGCAGTTCTTC
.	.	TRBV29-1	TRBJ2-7	CSVLTVSSYEQYF	TGCAGCGTTTTGACAGTGAGCTCCTACGAGCAGTACTTC
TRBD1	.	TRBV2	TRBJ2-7	CASSLLTTGWTGGSYEQYF	TGTGCCAGCAGCTTACTTACGACGGGATGGACAGGGGGGTCCTACGAGCAGTACTTC
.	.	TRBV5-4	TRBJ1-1	CASRLGGTEAFF	TGTGCCAGCAGGTTAGGGGGCACTGAAGCTTTCTTT